Detailed here is one T cell receptor beta chain. Antigen: not known. Using immunoSEQ multiplex PCR, the repertoire was profiled, and TCRdb retains in-frame clones only, with some absent. The sample has about 200,000 clones; just over 90% are singletons. This specimen comes from a study of T cell responses to AZD1222 COVID-19 vaccine. Study-wide findings and caveats: White British people made up most donors, females outnumbered males, and clonal diversity was possibly underestimated. Baseline serology detected seropositivity in only six AZD1222 recipients.

The source is an adult who received the AZD1222 COVID-19 vaccine. Sequences were derived from peripheral blood, sampled 28 days after the second AZD1222 dose.

The DNA of the CDR3 is TGTGCCACCAGCAGAGATCAGGGAGCGGCCTACTACAATGAGCAGTTCTTC. It translates to CATSRDQGAAYYNEQFF. The chain combines TRBV15 with TRBJ2-1, with D perhaps being TRBD1 or TRBD2 (5 bases each). CDR1 LNHNV and CDR2 YYDKDF come from the germline V gene (reference sequence). The CDR3 is 17 residues long. The ends were cut back, 0 bases at V and 3 bases at J, with 15 bases in the middle.